This T cell receptor beta chain was recovered during a study of blood T cell repertoires in COVID-19. The wider study: COVID-19 samples collected from the United States, Italy and Spain covered acute and convalescent phases.

Per the original data handling: How many nucleated cells were present was estimated from reference gene primer amplification. Clones were sequenced by immunoSEQ multiplex PCR, and TCRdb holds only the in-frame ones, with some missing. V, J and clone size are those of that table, while D and trimming were read from the DNA. The sample includes approximately 150,000 clones, around 90% seen only once; the top ten take around 4%. CDR3 size: 14 residues. Per the germline V gene, CDR1 is MRHNA and CDR2 is SNTAGT. V trimming: 6 bases; J trimming: 10 bases; junction bases outside the gene matches: 7. The clonotype was recovered from a woman aged 55-70 years with active or convalescent COVID-19. The sample taken for sequencing was peripheral blood. The chain recombines TRBV6-4 with TRBJ1-4; 11 bases map to TRBD1. The CDR3 is CASRLDRGRRKLFF. The CDR3 nucleotides are TGTGCCAGCAGGCTGGACAGGGGGCGGAGAAAACTGTTTTTT.